The clone carrying this TCR beta chain came up a few times. Its specificity is not known. The V end lost 1 base, the J end lost 3 bases, and 13 bases lay between the germline ends. This CDR3 contains 15 residues. Looked up from germline, CDR1 is SGHAT and CDR2 is FQNNGV. This sample stems from a study of response to subunit inactivated influenza vaccine. Broader study findings: The authors proposed limited new T cell recruitment per seasonal influenza vaccination.

TCRdb independently ran MiXCR on the RT-PCR reads; one entry per CDR3 protein. The sample has about half a million distinct CDR3 sequences, roughly 27% seen once. This sequence was found in a man aged 45-65 years who received an inactivated influenza vaccine. Source: CD4+ T cells sorted from PBMCs, taken more than 4 days after vaccination. The rearrangement links TRBV11-2 to TRBJ2-7; D might be TRBD1 (6 bases). The CDR3 sequence: CASSLVSGQVYEQYF. Written as DNA, the CDR3 is TGTGCCAGCAGCTTAGTTTCGGGACAAGTCTACGAGCAGTACTTC.